The 3 T cell receptor beta chains below all came from one sample that was sequenced in a study of cytomegalovirus exposure and HLA in healthy donors. 13 Jbeta primers and 60 Vbeta primers were used for the PCR. Produced via immunoSEQ multiplex PCR; TCRdb's table is partial and in-frame only. The data show about 98,000 clones, about three quarters seen once. Sequences were obtained from PBMCs. These receptors were obtained from a man aged 55 to 70 in good health and CMV-seropositive.

The V call is TRBV9, the J call TRBJ2-7, with a weak D call TRBD1 (6 bases). Deletions cut 2 bases from V and 3 bases from J, with 15 bases between. Germline CDR1 reads SGDLS; CDR2 reads YYNGEE. The length of the CDR3 is 15 residues. CDR3 protein: CASSVFPGTIYEQYF. In DNA form, the CDR3 reads TGTGCCAGCAGCGTTTTTCCCGGGACAATCTACGAGCAGTACTTC.

This sequence joins TRBV5-6 and TRBJ1-5; D call uncertain. CDR1 and CDR2 from the germline V gene are SGHDT and YYEEEE. V was trimmed by 1 base and J by 7 bases, leaving 12 bases between them. The CDR3 length is 14 residues. The CDR3 nucleotides read TGTGCCAGCAGCTTGATCGGGGATGGGCAGCCCCAGCATTTT. This translates into CASSLIGDGQPQHF.

The chain joins TRBV12-5 to TRBJ2-3; D possibly corresponds to TRBD2 (7 bases). The CDR3 has 15 amino acids. In germline, CDR1 is LGHNT, CDR2 FRNRAP. Trimming took 1 base from V and 6 from J, leaving 14 bases between them. CDR3 residues: CASGLGGGRGDTQYF. The CDR3 bases are TGTGCTAGTGGTTTGGGCGGGGGCCGGGGGGATACGCAGTATTTT.